This T cell receptor (beta chain) was recovered during a study of blood T cell repertoires in COVID-19. Study details: Collection of acute and convalescent COVID-19 samples took place in the United States, Italy and Spain. Sources were T cells, B-cell-depleted T cells, or PBMCs; the material itself was cDNA or gDNA.

In the study's own analysis: Counts of nucleated cells, estimated from reference gene primer amplification, were obtained. Sequencing was performed with immunoSEQ multiplex PCR; in TCRdb, only in-frame clones are kept and a portion is missing. The V and J calls and clone size are taken from that table; D and trimming were inferred from the DNA. The top ten clones hold roughly 2% of a sample with a few hundred thousand clones, about 83% of them seen once. The trim removed 5 bases at V and 4 bases at J, leaving 8 bases unmatched. The germline CDR1 and CDR2 sequences are MGHRA and YSYEKL. The CDR3 spans 15 residues. There are a few counts of this clone.

The sequence was collected from a young man who had recovered from COVID-19. Input material: peripheral blood. The chain links TRBV4-1 to TRBJ1-1; 9 positions match TRBD1. The CDR3 region has the DNA TGCGCCAGCAGCTTAAACAGGGGGCCGGGCACTGAAGCTTTCTTT. This codes for CASSLNRGPGTEAFF.